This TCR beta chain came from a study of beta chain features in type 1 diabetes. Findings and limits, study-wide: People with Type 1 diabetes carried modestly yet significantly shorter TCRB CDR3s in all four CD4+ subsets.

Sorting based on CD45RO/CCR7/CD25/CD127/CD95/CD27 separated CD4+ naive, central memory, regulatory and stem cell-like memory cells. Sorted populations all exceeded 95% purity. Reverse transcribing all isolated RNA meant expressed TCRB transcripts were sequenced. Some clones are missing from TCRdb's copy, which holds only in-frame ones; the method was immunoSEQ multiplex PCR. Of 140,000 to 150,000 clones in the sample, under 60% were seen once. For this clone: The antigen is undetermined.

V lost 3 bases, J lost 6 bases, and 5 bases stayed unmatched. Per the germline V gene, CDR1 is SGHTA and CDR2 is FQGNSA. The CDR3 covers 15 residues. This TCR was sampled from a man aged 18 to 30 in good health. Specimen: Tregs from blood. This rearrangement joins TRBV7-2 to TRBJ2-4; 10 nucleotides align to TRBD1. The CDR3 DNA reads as TGTGCCAGCAGCTTCTTCCGGACAGGGGGAAACATTCAGTACTTC. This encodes CASSFFRTGGNIQYF.